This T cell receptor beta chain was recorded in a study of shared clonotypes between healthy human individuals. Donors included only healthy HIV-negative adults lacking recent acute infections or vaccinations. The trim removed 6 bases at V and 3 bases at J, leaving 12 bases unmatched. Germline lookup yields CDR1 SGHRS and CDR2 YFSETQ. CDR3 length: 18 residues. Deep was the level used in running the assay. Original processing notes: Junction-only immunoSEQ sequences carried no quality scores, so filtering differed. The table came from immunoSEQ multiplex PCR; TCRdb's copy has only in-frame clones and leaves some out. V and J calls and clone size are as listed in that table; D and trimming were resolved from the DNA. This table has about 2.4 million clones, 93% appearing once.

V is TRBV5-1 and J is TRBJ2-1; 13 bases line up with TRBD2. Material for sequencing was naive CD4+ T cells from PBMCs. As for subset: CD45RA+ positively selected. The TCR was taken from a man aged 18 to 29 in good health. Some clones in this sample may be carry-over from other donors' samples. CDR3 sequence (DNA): TGCGCCAGCAACGGGGGACTAGCGGGGACGTCGGTCTACAATGAGCAGTTCTTC. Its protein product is CASNGGLAGTSVYNEQFF.